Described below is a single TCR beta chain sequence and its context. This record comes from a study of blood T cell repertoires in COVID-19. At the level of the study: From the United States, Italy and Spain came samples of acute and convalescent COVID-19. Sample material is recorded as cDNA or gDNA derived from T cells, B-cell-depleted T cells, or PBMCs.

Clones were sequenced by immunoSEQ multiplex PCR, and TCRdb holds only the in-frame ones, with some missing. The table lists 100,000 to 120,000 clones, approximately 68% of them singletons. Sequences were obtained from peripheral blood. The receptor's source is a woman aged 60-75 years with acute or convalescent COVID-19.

The CDR3 nucleotides read TGTGCCAGCAGCCTCAGTCGGCAGCAGGGTTCCTATGGCTACACCTTC. Its protein product is CASSLSRQQGSYGYTF. The rearrangement joins TRBV27 to TRBJ1-2, with D possibly TRBD1 on 5 matching bases. The CDR3 has 16 residues. Germline CDR1 is MNHEY and CDR2 is SMNVEV (reference sequence). V lost 6 bases and J lost 4, with 21 bases in between.